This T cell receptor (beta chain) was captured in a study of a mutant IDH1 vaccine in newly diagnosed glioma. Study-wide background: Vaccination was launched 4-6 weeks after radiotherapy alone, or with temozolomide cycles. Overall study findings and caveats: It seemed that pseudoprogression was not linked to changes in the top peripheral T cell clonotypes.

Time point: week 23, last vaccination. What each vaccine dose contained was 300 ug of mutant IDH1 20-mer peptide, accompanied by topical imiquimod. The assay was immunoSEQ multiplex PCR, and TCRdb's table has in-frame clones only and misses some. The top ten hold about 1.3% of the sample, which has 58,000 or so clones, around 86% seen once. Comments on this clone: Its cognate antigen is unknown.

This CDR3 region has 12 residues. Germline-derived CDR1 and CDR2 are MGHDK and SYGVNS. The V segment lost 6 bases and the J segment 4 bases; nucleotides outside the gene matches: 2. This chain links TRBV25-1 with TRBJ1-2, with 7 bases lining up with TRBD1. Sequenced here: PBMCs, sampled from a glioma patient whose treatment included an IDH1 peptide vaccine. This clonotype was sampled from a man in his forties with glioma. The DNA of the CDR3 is TGTGCCAGCAGCAGGGGGTTCTATGGCTACACCTTC. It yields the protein CASSRGFYGYTF.